This TCR beta chain stems from a study of blood T cell repertoires in COVID-19. Turning to the study itself: There were acute and convalescent COVID-19 samples, and they came from the United States, Italy and Spain. T cells, B-cell-depleted T cells, or PBMCs supplied cDNA or gDNA.

Original data processing: Amplifying reference gene primers gave estimates of nucleated cell counts. Here immunoSEQ multiplex PCR was the method, and the copy in TCRdb shows in-frame clones only, minus some. The V and J calls and clone size were taken over from that table, and D and trimming were inferred from the DNA. The top ten clones hold roughly 5.5% of a sample with 77,000 or so clones, more than 80% of them seen once. This TCR came from a man of 80 years or more with acute or convalescent COVID-19. The sequenced sample consisted of peripheral blood.

Here the CDR3 DNA reads TGCGCCAGCAGCCAAGACAGGGGGTACAATGAAAAACTGTTTTTT. Translation gives CASSQDRGYNEKLFF. J is TRBJ1-4 and V is TRBV4-3; 7 bases are shared with TRBD1. Germline V gene lookup returns CDR1 LGHNA and CDR2 YSLEER. Trimming at V came to 0 bases and at J to 5 bases, leaving 3 bases not matched to a gene. The CDR3 sequence is 15 residues long.